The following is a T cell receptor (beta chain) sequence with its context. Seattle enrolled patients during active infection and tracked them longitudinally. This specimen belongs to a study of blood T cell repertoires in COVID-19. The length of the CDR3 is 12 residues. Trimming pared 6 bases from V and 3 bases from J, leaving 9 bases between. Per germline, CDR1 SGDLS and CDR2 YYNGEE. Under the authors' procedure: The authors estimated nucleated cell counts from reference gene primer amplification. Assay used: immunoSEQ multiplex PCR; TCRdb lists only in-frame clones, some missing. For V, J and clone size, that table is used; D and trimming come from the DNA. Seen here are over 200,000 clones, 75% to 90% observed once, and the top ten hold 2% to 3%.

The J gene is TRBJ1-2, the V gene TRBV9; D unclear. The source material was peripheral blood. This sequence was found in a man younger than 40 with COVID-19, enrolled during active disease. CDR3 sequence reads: CASTGGYYGYTF. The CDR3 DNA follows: TGTGCCAGCACCGGCGGTTACTATGGCTACACCTTC. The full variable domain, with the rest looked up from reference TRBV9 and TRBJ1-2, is DSGVTQTPKHLITATGQRVTLRCSPRSGDLSVYWYQQSLDQGLQFLIQYYNGEERAKGNILERFSAQQFPDLHSELNLSSLELGDSALYFCASTGGYYGYTFGSGTRLTVV.